This TCR beta chain was identified in a study of human T cells and chemical hapten exposure. In its sample, this clonotype was seen many times. Its antigen is unidentified. Whole-study findings and limits: Expanded TCRs produced significantly more large CDR3 similarity clusters than controls did.

TCRdb re-derived calls from the RACE reads in MiXCR, one entry per CDR3 protein. The data hold 330,000 or so distinct CDR3 sequences, with around 6% observed a single time. Germline V CDR1 and CDR2: SEHNR, FQNEAQ (reference sequence). CDR3 size: 15 residues. The junction had 8 bases not matched to a gene; V was cut back by 5 bases and J by 4 bases. Described time point: patch test 2, 6 weeks after DPC sensitization. Treatment denoted: therapeutic diphenylcyclopropenone sensitization with weekly scalp DPC. Ahead of applying each patch test, blood was sampled. Non-pregnant alopecia patients aged 18 to 70, suitable for DPC therapy.

This sequence originates from a woman between 18 and 29 years old with alopecia areata. Some clones in this sample may be carry-over from other donors' samples. The chain uses TRBV7-9 and TRBJ1-5, with 7 bases matching TRBD1. Sequencing used whole blood, obtained in connection with sensitization to the hapten diphenylcyclopropenone (DPC). CDR3: CASSLRGGVNQPQHF. CDR3 in DNA: TGTGCCAGCAGCCTCAGGGGGGGCGTTAATCAGCCCCAGCATTTT.